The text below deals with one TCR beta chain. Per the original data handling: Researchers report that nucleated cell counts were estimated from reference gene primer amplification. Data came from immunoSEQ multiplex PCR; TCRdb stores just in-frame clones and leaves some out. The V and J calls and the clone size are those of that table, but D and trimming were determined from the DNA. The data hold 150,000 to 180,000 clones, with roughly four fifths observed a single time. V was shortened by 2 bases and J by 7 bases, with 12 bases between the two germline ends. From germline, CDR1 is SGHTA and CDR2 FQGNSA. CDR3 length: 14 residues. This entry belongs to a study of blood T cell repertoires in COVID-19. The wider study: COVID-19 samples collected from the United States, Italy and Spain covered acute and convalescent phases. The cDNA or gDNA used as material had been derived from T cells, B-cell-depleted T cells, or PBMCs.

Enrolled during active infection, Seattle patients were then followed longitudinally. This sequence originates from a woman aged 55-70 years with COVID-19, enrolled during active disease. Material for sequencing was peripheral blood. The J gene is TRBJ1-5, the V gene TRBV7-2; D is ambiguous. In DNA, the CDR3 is TGTGCCAGCAGCTTAAATCCGCGAGGGCAGCCCCAGCATTTT. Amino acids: CASSLNPRGQPQHF.